This record covers a single TCR beta chain. The sample belongs to a study of OX40 agonist ivuxolimab in advanced cancers. Here immunoSEQ multiplex PCR was the method, and the copy in TCRdb shows in-frame clones only, minus some. Among roughly 60,000 clones listed, nearly 95% were seen once. This receptor was taken from an adult with an advanced solid tumor such as melanoma, head and neck, liver or kidney cancer. The material was CD4+ or CD8+ T cells sorted from blood, obtained in a trial of the OX40 agonist ivuxolimab.

The CDR3 loop reads CASSSSPGLPGPDTQYF. The CDR3 DNA follows: TGTGCCAGCAGCTCTTCTCCGGGCCTCCCGGGGCCAGATACGCAGTATTTT. The chain is built from TRBV7-6 and TRBJ2-3, with D possibly being TRBD1 or TRBD2 (5 bases each). The length of the CDR3 is 17 residues. With 4 bases removed from V and 4 bases from J, the gap between germline ends came to 21 bases. The V gene's germline CDR1 is SGHVS and CDR2 FNYEAQ.